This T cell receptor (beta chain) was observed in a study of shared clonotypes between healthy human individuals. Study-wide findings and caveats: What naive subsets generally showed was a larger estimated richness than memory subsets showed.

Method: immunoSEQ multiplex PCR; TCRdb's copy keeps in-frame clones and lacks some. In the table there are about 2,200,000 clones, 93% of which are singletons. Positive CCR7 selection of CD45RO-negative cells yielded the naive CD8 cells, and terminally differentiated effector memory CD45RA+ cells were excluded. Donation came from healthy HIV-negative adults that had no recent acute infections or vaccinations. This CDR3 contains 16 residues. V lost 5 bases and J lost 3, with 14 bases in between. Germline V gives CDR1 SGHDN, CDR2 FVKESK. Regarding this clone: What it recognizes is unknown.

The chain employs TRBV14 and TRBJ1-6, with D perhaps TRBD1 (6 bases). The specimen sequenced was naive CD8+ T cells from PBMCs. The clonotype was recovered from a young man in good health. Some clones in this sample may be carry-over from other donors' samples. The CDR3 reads CASSSTGSRYNSPLHF. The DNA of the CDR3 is TGTGCCAGCAGCTCAACAGGGAGCCGCTATAATTCACCCCTCCACTTT.